What follows describes a single TCR beta chain. In a few donor pairs, unstimulated naive, memory, effector memory and TEMRA subsets were sequenced. This record belongs to a study of siplizumab effects on memory and regulatory T cells. The CDR3 contains 12 residues. V was shortened by 3 bases and J by 10 bases, with 10 bases between the two germline ends. Germline-derived CDR1 and CDR2 are LNHDA and SQIVND (reference sequence). Repertoires were generated with immunoSEQ multiplex PCR, while TCRdb's copy carries only in-frame clones and drops some. The data contain several thousand clones, roughly three quarters of them seen just once; the ten biggest clones take up about 68%.

The rearrangement uses TRBV19 and TRBJ2-1; the D gene is possibly TRBD2 (6 bases). This receptor was obtained from a human donor in good health. Sequenced: effector memory CD8+ T cells sorted from blood. Noted subset: unstimulated CD8+ effector memory T cells. The DNA for the CDR3 is TGTGCCAGTAGTATTGCGGGGACCGAGCAGTTCTTC. Protein product: CASSIAGTEQFF.